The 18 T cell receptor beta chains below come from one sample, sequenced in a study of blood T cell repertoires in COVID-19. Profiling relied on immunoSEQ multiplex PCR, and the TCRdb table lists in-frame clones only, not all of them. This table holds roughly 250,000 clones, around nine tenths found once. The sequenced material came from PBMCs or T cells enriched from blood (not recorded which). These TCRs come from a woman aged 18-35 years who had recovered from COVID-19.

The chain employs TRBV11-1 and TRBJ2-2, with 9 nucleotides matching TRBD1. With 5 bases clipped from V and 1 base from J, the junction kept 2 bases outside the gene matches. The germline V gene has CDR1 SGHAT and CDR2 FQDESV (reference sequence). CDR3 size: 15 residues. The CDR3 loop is CASSQDRGNTGELFF. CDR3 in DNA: TGTGCCAGCAGCCAGGACAGGGGGAACACCGGGGAGCTGTTTTTT.

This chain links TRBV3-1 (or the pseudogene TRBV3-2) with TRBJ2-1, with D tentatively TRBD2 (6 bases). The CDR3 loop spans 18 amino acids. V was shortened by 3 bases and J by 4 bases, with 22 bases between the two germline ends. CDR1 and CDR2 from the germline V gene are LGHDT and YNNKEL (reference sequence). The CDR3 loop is CASSHHPSLRDSYNEQFF. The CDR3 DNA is TGTGCCAGCAGCCACCACCCTAGCTTGCGGGATAGTTACAATGAGCAGTTCTTC.

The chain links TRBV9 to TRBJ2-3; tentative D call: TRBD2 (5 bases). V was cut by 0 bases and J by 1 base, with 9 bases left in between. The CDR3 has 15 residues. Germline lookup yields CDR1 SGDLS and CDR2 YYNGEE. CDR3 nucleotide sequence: TGTGCCAGCAGCGTAGGGTGGGGAGGCACAGATACGCAGTATTTT. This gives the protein CASSVGWGGTDTQYF.

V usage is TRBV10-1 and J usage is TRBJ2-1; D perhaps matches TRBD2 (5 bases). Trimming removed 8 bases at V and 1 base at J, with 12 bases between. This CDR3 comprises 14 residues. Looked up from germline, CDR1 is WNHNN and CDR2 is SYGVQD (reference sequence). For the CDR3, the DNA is TGCGCCAGCGCCATTCCGGGGTCCTACAATGAGCAGTTCTTC. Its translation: CASAIPGSYNEQFF.

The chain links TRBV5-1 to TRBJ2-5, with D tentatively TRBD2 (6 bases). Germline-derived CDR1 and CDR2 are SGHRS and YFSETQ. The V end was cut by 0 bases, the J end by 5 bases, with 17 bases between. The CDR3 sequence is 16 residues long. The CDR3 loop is CASSLGSGGTEETQYF. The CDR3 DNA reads TGCGCCAGCAGCTTGGGGTCGGGCGGGACCGAGGAGACCCAGTACTTC.

The CDR3 DNA reads as TGTGCCAGTGCAGGGAATCAAGAGACCCAGTACTTC. Translation gives CASAGNQETQYF. This sequence joins TRBV10-3 and TRBJ2-5; D might be TRBD1 (5 bases). The CDR3 consists of 12 residues. The V gene lost 10 bases and the J gene lost 2 bases, with 11 bases spanning the gap. Germline-derived CDR1 and CDR2 are ENHRY and SYGVKD.

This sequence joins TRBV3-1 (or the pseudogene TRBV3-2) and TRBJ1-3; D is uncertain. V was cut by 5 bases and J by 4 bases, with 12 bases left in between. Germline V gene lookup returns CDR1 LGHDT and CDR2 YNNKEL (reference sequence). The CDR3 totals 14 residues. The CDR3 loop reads CASSARSAGNTIYF. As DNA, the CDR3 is TGTGCCAGCAGCGCTAGGTCCGCGGGAAACACCATATATTTT.

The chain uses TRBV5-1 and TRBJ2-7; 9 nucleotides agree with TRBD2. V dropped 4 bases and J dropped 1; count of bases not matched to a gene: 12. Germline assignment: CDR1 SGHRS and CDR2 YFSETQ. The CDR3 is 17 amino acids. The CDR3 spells CASSTKSSSGTSYEQYF. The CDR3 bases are TGCGCCAGCAGCACGAAAAGCTCTAGCGGGACTTCCTACGAGCAGTACTTC. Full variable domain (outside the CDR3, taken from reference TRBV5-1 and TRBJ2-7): KAGVTQTPRYLIKTRGQQVTLSCSPISGHRSVSWYQQTPGQGLQFLFEYFSETQRNKGNFPGRFSGRQFSNSRSEMNVSTLELGDSALYLCASSTKSSSGTSYEQYFGPGTRLTVT.

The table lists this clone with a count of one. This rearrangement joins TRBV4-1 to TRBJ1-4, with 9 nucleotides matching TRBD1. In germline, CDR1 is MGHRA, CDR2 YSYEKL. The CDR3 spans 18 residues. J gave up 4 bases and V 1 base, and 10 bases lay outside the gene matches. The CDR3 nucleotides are TGCGCCAGCAGCCAAGGAAATTACAGGGGGCGGGGTAATGAAAAACTGTTTTTT. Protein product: CASSQGNYRGRGNEKLFF.

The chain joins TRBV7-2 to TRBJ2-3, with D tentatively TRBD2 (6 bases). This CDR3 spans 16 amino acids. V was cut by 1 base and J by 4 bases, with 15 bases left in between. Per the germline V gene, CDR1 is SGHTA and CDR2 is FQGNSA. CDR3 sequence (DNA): TGTGCCAGCAGCTTAGTCGGGAGCGGCTACTCAGATACGCAGTATTTT. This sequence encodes CASSLVGSGYSDTQYF.

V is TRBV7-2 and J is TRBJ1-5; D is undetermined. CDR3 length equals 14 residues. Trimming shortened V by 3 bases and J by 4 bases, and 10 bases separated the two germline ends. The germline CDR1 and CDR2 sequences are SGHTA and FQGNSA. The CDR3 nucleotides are TGTGCCAGCAGCTTCGCCGGAGGTAATCAGCCCCAGCATTTT. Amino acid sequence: CASSFAGGNQPQHF.

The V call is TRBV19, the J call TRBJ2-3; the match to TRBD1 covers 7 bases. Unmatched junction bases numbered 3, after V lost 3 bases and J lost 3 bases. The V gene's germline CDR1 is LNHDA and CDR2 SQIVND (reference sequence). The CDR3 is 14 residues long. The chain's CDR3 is CASSMTGWTDTQYF. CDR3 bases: TGTGCCAGTAGTATGACAGGGTGGACAGATACGCAGTATTTT.

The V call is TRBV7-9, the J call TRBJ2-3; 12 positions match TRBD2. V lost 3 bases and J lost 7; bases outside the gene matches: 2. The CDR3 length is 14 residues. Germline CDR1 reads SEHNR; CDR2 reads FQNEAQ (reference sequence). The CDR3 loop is CASSLTSGRHTQYF. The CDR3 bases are TGTGCCAGCAGCTTGACTAGCGGGAGACATACGCAGTATTTT.

The chain's CDR3 is CASSRRTANYGYTF. The CDR3 DNA reads as TGTGCCAGCTCACGGAGGACAGCTAACTATGGCTACACCTTC. V and J are TRBV18 and TRBJ1-2; weak D call: TRBD1 (6 bases). CDR1 KGHSH and CDR2 LQKENI come from the germline V gene. V lost 4 bases and J 0 bases, leaving 9 bases between the germline ends. The CDR3 sequence is 14 residues long. The full variable domain, in which reference TRBV18 and TRBJ1-2 provide the parts outside the CDR3, is NAGVMQNPRHLVRRRGQEARLRCSPMKGHSHVYWYRQLPEEGLKFMVYLQKENIIDESGMPKERFSAEFPKEGPSILRIQQVVRGDSAAYFCASSRRTANYGYTFGSGTRLTVV.

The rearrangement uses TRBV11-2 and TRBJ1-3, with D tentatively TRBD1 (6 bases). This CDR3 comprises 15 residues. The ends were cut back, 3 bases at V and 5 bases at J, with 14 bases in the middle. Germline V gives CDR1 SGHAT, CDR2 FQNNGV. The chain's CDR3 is CASSFLQGERNTIYF. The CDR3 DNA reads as TGTGCCAGCAGCTTTCTACAGGGAGAAAGAAACACCATATATTTT.

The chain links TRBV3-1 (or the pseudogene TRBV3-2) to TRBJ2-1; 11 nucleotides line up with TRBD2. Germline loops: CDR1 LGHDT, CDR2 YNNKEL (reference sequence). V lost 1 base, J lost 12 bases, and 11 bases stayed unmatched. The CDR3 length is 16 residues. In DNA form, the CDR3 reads TGTGCCAGCAGCCAAGCCGGGACTAGCGGTCGGACGGTGCAGTTCTTC. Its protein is CASSQAGTSGRTVQFF.

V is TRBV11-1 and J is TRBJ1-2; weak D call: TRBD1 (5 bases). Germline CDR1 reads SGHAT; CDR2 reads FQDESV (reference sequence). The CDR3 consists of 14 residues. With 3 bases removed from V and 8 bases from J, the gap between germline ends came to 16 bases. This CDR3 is CASSFSGRGRGYTF. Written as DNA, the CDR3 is TGTGCCAGCAGCTTTTCAGGGAGGGGAAGAGGCTACACCTTC.

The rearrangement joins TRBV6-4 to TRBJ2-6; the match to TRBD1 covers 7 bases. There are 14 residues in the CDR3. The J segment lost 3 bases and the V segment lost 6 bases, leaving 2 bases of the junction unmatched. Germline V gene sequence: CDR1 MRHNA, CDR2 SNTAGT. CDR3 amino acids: CASSTGVGANVLTF. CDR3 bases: TGTGCCAGCAGCACAGGGGTTGGGGCCAACGTCCTGACTTTC.